The clone carrying this TCR beta chain was observed a single time. Its antigen is not known. The data stem from a study of T cell responses to AZD1222 COVID-19 vaccine. Study observations and caveats: After two AZD1222 doses, spike-specific TCR breadth and depth rose versus day 0. The study found vaccine-associated CD4 TCRs spanning spike, dominant at 160-218 and 743-854.

Second-dose groups at about 4 or about 12 weeks were pooled. Assay: immunoSEQ multiplex PCR; the TCRdb copy retains only in-frame clones and omits some. The sample carries fewer than 200,000 clones, roughly 90% recorded once. With 4 bases removed from V and 3 bases from J, the gap between germline ends came to 14 bases. The CDR3 covers 14 residues. From germline, CDR1 is SGHDT and CDR2 YYEEEE. Sequencing used peripheral blood, obtained 28 days after the second AZD1222 dose. The rearrangement links TRBV5-6 to TRBJ2-7; D is unclear. The sequence was collected from an adult who received the AZD1222 COVID-19 vaccine. CDR3 sequence (DNA): TGTGCCAGCAGCCTGGATAGTGGTCGCTACGAGCAGTACTTC. This gives the protein CASSLDSGRYEQYF. Drawing the rest from reference TRBV5-6 and TRBJ2-7, the complete variable domain is DAGVTQSPTHLIKTRGQQVTLRCSPKSGHDTVSWYQQALGQGPQFIFQYYEEEERQRGNFPDRFSGHQFPNYSSELNVNALLLGDSALYLCASSLDSGRYEQYFGPGTRLTVT.